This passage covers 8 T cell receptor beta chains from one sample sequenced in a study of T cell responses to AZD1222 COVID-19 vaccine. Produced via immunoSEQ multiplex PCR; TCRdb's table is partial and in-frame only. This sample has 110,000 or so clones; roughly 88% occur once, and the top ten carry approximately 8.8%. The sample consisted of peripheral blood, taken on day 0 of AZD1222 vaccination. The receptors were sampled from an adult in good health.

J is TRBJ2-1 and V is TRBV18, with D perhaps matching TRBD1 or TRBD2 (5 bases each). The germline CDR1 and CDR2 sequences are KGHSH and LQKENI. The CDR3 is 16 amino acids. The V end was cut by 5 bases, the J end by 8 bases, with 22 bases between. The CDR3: CASSVRDPRSFDEQFF. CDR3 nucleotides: TGTGCCAGCTCAGTTCGGGACCCTAGGTCGTTCGATGAGCAGTTCTTC.

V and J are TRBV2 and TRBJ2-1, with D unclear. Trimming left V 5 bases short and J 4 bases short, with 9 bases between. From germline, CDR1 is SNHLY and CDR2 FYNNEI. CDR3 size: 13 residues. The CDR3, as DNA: TGTGCCAGCAGTTTACTACAGTACAATGAGCAGTTCTTC. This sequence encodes CASSLLQYNEQFF.

Here the CDR3 DNA reads TGTGCCAGCAGCGCCGATAGGGGGTGGCGGGAGCAGTACTTC. Translated: CASSADRGWREQYF. The chain combines TRBV5-8 with TRBJ2-7; possibly TRBD1 for D (6 bases). Germline lookup yields CDR1 SGHTS and CDR2 YDEGEE. V was pared by 4 bases and J by 7 bases, with 18 bases between. The CDR3 sequence is 14 residues long.

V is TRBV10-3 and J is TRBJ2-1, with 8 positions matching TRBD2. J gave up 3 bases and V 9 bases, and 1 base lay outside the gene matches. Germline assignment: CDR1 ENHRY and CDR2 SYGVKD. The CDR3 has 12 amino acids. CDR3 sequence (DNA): TGTGCCATAGCGGGAGACTACAATGAGCAGTTCTTC. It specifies CAIAGDYNEQFF.

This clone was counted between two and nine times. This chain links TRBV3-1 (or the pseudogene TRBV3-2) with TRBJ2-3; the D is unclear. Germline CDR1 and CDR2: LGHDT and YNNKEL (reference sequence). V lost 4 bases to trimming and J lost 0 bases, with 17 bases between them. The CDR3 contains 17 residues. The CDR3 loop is CASSPMWVSPSTDTQYF. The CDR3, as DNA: TGTGCCAGCAGCCCGATGTGGGTTAGCCCTAGCACAGATACGCAGTATTTT.

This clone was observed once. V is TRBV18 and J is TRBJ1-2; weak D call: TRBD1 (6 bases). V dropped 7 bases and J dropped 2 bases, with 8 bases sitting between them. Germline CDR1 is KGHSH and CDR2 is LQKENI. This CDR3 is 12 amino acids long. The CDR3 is CASLGANYGYTF. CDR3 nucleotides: TGTGCCAGCTTGGGGGCGAACTATGGCTACACCTTC.

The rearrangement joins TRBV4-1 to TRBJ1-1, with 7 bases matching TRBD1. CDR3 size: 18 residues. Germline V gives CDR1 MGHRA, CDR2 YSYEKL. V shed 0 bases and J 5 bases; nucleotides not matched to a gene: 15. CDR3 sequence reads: CASSQEGDGARGSTEAFF. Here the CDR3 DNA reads TGCGCCAGCAGCCAAGAGGGGGACGGAGCCAGGGGGAGTACTGAAGCTTTCTTT.

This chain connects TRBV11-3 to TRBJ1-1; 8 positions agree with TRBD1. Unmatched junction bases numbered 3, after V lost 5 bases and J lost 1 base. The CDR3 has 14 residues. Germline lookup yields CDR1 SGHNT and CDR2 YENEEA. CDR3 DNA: TGTGCCAGCAGCCCCGGGACAGGGAACACTGAAGCTTTCTTT. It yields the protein CASSPGTGNTEAFF.